This is a list of T cell receptor beta chains from one sample in a study of Tregs in tolerant kidney transplant recipients. Data came from immunoSEQ multiplex PCR; TCRdb stores just in-frame clones and leaves some out. This sample has about 110,000 clones, with nearly 90% found just once. Sequenced material: CD4+ T cells from blood, taken before the transplant. Receptors were obtained from a human donor who received a combined kidney and bone marrow transplant. Each CDR3 is given with its conserved first and last residue. Fields, in order: V gene, clone size, J gene, D gene, CDR3 DNA, CDR3 protein. A D gene is named only where the DNA matches it firmly. Not every row has a clone size; where given, it reads once, few, many or a size class.

TRBV10-2	-	TRBJ2-6	-	TGCGCCAGCAGTGACTCGGTCCGCTCTGGGGCCAACGTCCTGACTTTC	CASSDSVRSGANVLTF
TRBV5-1	-	TRBJ1-2	TRBD1	TGCGCCAGCAGCACTACTCCGGGACAGAGCTATGGCTACACCTTC	CASSTTPGQSYGYTF
TRBV7-2	-	TRBJ2-3	TRBD1	TGTGCCAGCAGCGGCCGGGACAGAGTTCCAGATACGCAGTATTTT	CASSGRDRVPDTQYF
TRBV5-1	-	TRBJ2-3	-	TGCGCCAGCAGCGTGATGCAGGGTGGAGATACGCAGTATTTT	CASSVMQGGDTQYF
TRBV28	-	TRBJ2-7	-	TGTGCCAGCAGTCTCAACCGTCTTGGGGGCATATCCTACGAGCAGTACTTC	CASSLNRLGGISYEQYF
TRBV4-2	-	TRBJ2-7	TRBD2	TGTGCCAGCAGCTTGGAGGTAGCGAGACTAGCGGGGACCTACGAGCAGTACTTC	CASSLEVARLAGTYEQYF
TRBV27	-	TRBJ2-7	TRBD1	TGTGCCAGCAGTTGGAGGACAGGGGCCTACGAGCAGTACTTC	CASSWRTGAYEQYF
TRBV5-5	-	TRBJ1-2	-	TGTGCCAGCAGCACGTGGGGGGGGCAGAGTGGCTACACCTTC	CASSTWGGQSGYTF
TRBV9	-	TRBJ2-7	TRBD1	TGTGCCAGCAGCCAACTAGGGGGCACCCACGAGCAGTACTTC	CASSQLGGTHEQYF
TRBV7-2	-	TRBJ1-1	TRBD1	TGTGCCAGCAGCCGTCCGGGGACAGGGCAGCCAGCTTTCTTT	CASSRPGTGQPAFF
TRBV29-1	-	TRBJ1-4	TRBD1	TGCAGCGTTGAGGACAGGGGGAGTGAAAAACTGTTTTTT	CSVEDRGSEKLFF
TRBV19	once	TRBJ2-7	-	TGTGCCAGTAGTAATACAGGGAACCCCTACGAGCAGTACTTC	CASSNTGNPYEQYF
TRBV2	-	TRBJ2-7	-	TGTGCCAGCAACCAGGGACTTGCCTACGAGCAGTACTTC	CASNQGLAYEQYF
TRBV29-1	once	TRBJ2-3	TRBD2	TGCAGCGTTGCCGGACTAGCGGGAGGGTGGGATACGCAGTATTTT	CSVAGLAGGWDTQYF
TRBV5-5	once	TRBJ2-7	TRBD1	TGTGCCAGCAGCTTTATTAGTCTGCGGGACAGGGGATGGGAGCAGTACTTC	CASSFISLRDRGWEQYF
TRBV5-8	-	TRBJ1-5	TRBD1	TGTGCCAGCAGCTTCGGACAGGACAGGAATCAGCCCCAGCATTTT	CASSFGQDRNQPQHF
TRBV6-5	-	TRBJ1-2	TRBD1	TGTGCCAGCAGTCCGAGGGACAGGCCGACCTATGGCTACACCTTC	CASSPRDRPTYGYTF
TRBV6-5	-	TRBJ2-7	-	TGTGCCAGCAGTGAACAGAGCTCCTACGAGCAGTACTTC	CASSEQSSYEQYF
TRBV5-8	-	TRBJ2-4	-	TGTGCCAGCAGCTATGGAGGGTCCAAGGCCAAAAACATTCAGTACTTC	CASSYGGSKAKNIQYF
TRBV5-5	-	TRBJ2-1	TRBD1	TGTGCCAGCAGCTTCGACAGGGTCACCTACAATGAGCAGTTCTTC	CASSFDRVTYNEQFF
TRBV5-4	-	TRBJ2-7	TRBD1	TGTGCCAGCAGCTTCAGGGACAGGCGCTCCTACGAGCAGTACTTC	CASSFRDRRSYEQYF
TRBV15	-	TRBJ1-2	TRBD1	TGTGCCACCAGCATAGCGGGACAGGGGTTCTATGGCTACACCTTC	CATSIAGQGFYGYTF
TRBV13	-	TRBJ1-5	-	TGTGCCAGCAGCCCTTCAGGGGATCAGCCCCAGCATTTT	CASSPSGDQPQHF
TRBV2	few	TRBJ2-2	-	TGTGCCAGCAGTCCCGCGGGGGAGCTGTTTTTT	CASSPAGELFF
TRBV6-5	-	TRBJ2-7	TRBD1	TGTGCCACTACGGACGAGGCAGGGGGCGAGCAGTACTTC	CATTDEAGGEQYF
TRBV7-2	-	TRBJ1-2	TRBD1	TGTGCCAGCAGCCGCGACAGGGAGGGCTACACCTTC	CASSRDREGYTF
TRBV27	-	TRBJ1-1	-	TGTGCCAGCAATCAGGGAAGGGGCACTGAAGCTTTCTTT	CASNQGRGTEAFF
TRBV11-2	-	TRBJ2-7	-	TGTGCCAGCAGCCAGGAACAGTTCGGCTACGAGCAGTACTTC	CASSQEQFGYEQYF
TRBV19	-	TRBJ2-5	-	TGTGCCAGTACCCCGAACCCCTCGGGGACCCAGTACTTC	CASTPNPSGTQYF
TRBV28	-	TRBJ2-1	-	TGTGCCAGCAGCACGGGCGGGTGGAGTGAGCAGTTCTTC	CASSTGGWSEQFF
TRBV2	-	TRBJ1-6	-	TGTGCCAGCATCTACAGTGGATCCTATAATTCACCCCTCCACTTT	CASIYSGSYNSPLHF
TRBV5-1	once	TRBJ2-7	TRBD1	TGCGCCAGCAGCTTGGGACAGGGCCGATCCCGCGAGCAGTACTTC	CASSLGQGRSREQYF
TRBV9	-	TRBJ2-7	TRBD1	TGTGCCAGCACCCATAGTGGGACAGACTACGAGCAGTACTTC	CASTHSGTDYEQYF
TRBV6-5	few	TRBJ1-3	-	TGTGCCAGCAGTTTACAGGGTCCGGGAAACACCATATATTTT	CASSLQGPGNTIYF
TRBV19	-	TRBJ1-2	-	TGTGCCAGTACTGGTGCCCCAGGTCACCTGCATGGCTACACCTTC	CASTGAPGHLHGYTF
TRBV4-1	-	TRBJ1-4	-	TGCGCCAGCAGCCCCGTCTCAGGGCTAAACCTGAATGAAAAACTGTTTTTT	CASSPVSGLNLNEKLFF
TRBV7-4	-	TRBJ2-7	TRBD2	TGTGCCAGCAGCTCAGCCGGCGTGGGACTAGGCTACGAGCAGTACTTC	CASSSAGVGLGYEQYF